This entry features one T cell receptor (beta chain) sequence. This clonotype occurred a few times. Its antigen has not been determined. It has no much larger one-base neighbor in the sample; base qualities were not kept. The treatment or condition label of this sample denotes: in vitro stimulation with specific CMV peptide epitopes to enrich CMV-specific T cells. This specimen comes from a study of T cell repertoires in cytomegalovirus infection (dated by TCRdb to about 2019). For the study in its entirety: Alongside well-studied HLA-B-restricted epitopes, the peptide stimulations were aimed at recently identified HLA-C-restricted CMV epitopes, whose presentation resists viral immunomodulation. Donor HLA type was relevant to the analysis, as public TCR beta signatures indicated carriage of CMV infection together with the matching HLA type.

Results the study describes overall, beyond this receptor: In both this cohort and an independent cohort of several hundred donors, the cumulative frequency of public TCR beta family members distinguished carriers of CMV infection plus the relevant HLA type. In the ex vivo response, HLA-C-restricted CMV-specific TCR beta clonotypes were dominant, and in two of eight donors the single most frequent clonotype came from this HLA-C-restricted group.

According to the germline V gene (reference sequence), CDR1 reads SEHNR and CDR2 reads FQNEAQ. Relative to germline, V is 2 bases shorter and J is 2 bases shorter, with 10 bases between their ends. The CDR3 covers 14 residues, taking in both the cysteine and the phenylalanine. The entry retains the CDR3 DNA only, 42 bases that are in frame from base 1. Sequencing instrument: Illumina HiSeq 1500. TCRdb redid the processing of the public reads, applying fastp at Q25 and MiXCR, and retained in-frame beta chains. Every entry covers one CDR3 protein and lists the most common genes and DNA from its rows. The sample table shows 200,000 to 250,000 distinct CDR3 sequences, and around 35% are seen once. The top ten hold 55% to 70% of the sample.

Here the chain combines TRBV7-9 and TRBJ2-7; the D gene cannot be resolved reliably. The sequence came from a human donor in good health (CMV status not recorded). Some clones in this sample may be carry-over from other donors' samples. Here the sequenced sample was CD8+ T cells from cultured PBMCs, taken from culture after CMV antigen stimulation. The CDR3 reads as follows: CASSLPRLPYEQYF. The nucleotide sequence is given as TGTGCCAGCAGCTTACCCAGACTTCCCTACGAGCAGTACTTC.